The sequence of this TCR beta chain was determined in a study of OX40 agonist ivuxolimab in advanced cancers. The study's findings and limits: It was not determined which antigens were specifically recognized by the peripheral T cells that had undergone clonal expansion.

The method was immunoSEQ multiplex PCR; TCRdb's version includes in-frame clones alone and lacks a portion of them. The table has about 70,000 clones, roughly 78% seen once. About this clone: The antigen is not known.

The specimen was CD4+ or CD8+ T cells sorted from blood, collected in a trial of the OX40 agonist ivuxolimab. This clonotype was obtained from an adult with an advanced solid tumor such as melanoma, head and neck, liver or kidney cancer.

CDR3 sequence reads: CASRYRGRDEQYF. The CDR3 bases are TGTGCCAGCAGGTACAGGGGGCGCGACGAGCAGTACTTC. This chain connects TRBV5-8 to TRBJ2-7; the match to TRBD1 covers 9 bases. The CDR3 has 13 amino acids. Germline V gene sequence: CDR1 SGHTS, CDR2 YDEGEE. Trimming took 5 bases from V and 5 from J; bases not matched to a gene: 5.